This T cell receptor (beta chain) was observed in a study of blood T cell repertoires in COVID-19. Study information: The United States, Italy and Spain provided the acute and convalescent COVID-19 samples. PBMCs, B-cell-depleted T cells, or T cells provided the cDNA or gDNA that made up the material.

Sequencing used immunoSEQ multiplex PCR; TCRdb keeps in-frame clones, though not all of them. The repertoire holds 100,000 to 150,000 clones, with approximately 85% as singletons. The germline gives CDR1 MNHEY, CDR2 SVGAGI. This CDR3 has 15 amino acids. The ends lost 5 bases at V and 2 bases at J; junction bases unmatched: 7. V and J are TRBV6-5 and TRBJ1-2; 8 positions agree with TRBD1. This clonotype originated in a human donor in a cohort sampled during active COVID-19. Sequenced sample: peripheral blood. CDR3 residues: CASSPRAGGNYGYTF. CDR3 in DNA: TGTGCCAGCAGTCCTCGGGCAGGGGGCAACTATGGCTACACCTTC.